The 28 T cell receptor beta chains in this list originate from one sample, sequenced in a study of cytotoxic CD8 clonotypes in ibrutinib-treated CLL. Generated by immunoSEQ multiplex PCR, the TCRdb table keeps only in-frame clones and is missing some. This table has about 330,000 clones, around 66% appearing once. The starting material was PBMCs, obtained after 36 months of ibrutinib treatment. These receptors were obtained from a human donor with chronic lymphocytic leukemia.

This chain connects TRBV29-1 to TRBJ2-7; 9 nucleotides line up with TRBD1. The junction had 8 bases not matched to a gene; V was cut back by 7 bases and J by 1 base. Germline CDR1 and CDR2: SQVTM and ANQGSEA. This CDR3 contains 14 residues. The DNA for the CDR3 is TGCAGCGGCGGACAGGGGCCCTCTTCCTACGAGCAGTACTTC. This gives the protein CSGGQGPSSYEQYF.

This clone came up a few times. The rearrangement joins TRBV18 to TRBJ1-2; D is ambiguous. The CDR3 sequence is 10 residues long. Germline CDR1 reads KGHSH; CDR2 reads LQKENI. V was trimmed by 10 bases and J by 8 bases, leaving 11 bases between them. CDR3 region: CATREGGYTF. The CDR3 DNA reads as TGTGCCACCCGAGAGGGAGGCTACACCTTC.

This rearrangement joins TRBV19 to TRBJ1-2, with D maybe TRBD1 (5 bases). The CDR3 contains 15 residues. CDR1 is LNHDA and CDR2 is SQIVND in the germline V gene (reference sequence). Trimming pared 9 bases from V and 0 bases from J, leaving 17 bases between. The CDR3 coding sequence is TGTGCCAGCAACCTAGGGACGGCAGCTAACTATGGCTACACCTTC. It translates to CASNLGTAANYGYTF.

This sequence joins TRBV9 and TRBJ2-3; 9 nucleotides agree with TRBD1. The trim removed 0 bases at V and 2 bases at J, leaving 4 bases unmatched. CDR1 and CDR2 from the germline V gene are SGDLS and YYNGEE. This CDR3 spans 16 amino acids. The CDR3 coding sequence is TGTGCCAGCAGCGTAGAACAGGGGGCCTACACAGATACGCAGTATTTT. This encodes CASSVEQGAYTDTQYF.

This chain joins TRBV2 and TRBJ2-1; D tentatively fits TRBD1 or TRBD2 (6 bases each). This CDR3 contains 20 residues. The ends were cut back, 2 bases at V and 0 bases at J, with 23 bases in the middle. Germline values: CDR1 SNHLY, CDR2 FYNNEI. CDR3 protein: CASSESRGAIWRTSYNEQFF. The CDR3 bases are TGTGCCAGCAGTGAAAGTAGGGGGGCGATTTGGAGGACCTCCTACAATGAGCAGTTCTTC.

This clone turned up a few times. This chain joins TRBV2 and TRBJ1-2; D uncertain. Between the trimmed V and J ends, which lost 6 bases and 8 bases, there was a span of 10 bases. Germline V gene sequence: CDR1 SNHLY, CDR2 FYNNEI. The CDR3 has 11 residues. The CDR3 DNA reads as TGTGCCAGCAGGGCGGCGCGCGGCTACACCTTC. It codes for CASRAARGYTF.

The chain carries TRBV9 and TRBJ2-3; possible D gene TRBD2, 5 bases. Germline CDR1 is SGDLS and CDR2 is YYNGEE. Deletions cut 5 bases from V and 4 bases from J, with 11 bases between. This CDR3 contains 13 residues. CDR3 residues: CASRELGADTQYF. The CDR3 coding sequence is TGTGCCAGCAGGGAACTAGGAGCAGATACGCAGTATTTT.

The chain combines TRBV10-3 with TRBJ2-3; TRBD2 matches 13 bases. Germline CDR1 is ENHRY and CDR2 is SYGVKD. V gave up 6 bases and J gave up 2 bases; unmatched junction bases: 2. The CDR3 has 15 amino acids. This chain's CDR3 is CAIRTSGGITDTQYF. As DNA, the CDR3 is TGTGCCATCAGGACTAGCGGGGGGATCACAGATACGCAGTATTTT.

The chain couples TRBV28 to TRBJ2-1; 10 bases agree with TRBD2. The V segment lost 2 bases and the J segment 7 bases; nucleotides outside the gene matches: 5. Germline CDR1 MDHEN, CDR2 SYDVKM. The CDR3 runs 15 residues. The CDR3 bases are TGTGCCAGCAGTTTAATTGGGACTAGCGTTAATGAGCAGTTCTTC. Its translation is CASSLIGTSVNEQFF. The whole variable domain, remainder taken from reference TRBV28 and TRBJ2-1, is DVKVTQSSRYLVKRTGEKVFLECVQDMDHENMFWYRQDPGLGLRLIYFSYDVKMKEKGDIPEGYSVSREKKERFSLILESASTNQTSMYLCASSLIGTSVNEQFFGPGTRLTVL.

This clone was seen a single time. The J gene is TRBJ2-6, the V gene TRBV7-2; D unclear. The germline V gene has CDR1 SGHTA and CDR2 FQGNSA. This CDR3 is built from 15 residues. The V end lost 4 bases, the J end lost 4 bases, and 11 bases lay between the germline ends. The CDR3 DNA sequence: TGTGCCAGCAGCTCCCCCTTGGGGGGGGCCAACGTCCTGACTTTC. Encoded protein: CASSSPLGGANVLTF.

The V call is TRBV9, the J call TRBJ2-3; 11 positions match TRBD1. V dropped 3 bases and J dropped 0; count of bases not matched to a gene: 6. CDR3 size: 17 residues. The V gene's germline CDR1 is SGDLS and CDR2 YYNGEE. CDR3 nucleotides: TGTGCCAGCAGCGCCCTGGGACAGGGGGGTAGCACAGATACGCAGTATTTT. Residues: CASSALGQGGSTDTQYF.

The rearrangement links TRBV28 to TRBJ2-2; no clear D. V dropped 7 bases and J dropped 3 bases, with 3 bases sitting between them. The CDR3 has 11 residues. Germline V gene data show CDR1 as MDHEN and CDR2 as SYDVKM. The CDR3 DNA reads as TGTGCCAGCACTTACACCGGGGAGCTGTTTTTT. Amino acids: CASTYTGELFF.

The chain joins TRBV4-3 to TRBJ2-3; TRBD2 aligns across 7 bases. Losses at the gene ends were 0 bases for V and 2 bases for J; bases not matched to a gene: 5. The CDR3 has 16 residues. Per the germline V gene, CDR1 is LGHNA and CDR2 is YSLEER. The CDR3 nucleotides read TGCGCCAGCAGCCAAGATCACAGCGGGACCACAGATACGCAGTATTTT. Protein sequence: CASSQDHSGTTDTQYF.

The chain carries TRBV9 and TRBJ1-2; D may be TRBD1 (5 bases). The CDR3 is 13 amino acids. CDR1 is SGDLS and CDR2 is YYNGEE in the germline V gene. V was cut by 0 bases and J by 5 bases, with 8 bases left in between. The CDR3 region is CASSVVAGYGYTF. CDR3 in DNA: TGTGCCAGCAGCGTAGTAGCAGGGTATGGCTACACCTTC.

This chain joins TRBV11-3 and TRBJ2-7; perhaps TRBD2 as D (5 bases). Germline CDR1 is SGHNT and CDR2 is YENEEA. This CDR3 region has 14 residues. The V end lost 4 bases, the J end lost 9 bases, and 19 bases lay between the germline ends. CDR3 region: CASSSPRRPDVQYF. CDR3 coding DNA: TGTGCCAGCAGCTCCCCTCGGAGGCCGGACGTGCAGTACTTC. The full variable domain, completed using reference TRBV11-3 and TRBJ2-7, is EAGVVQSPRYKIIEKKQPVAFWCNPISGHNTLYWYLQNLGQGPELLIRYENEEAVDDSQLPKDRFSAERLKGVDSTLKIQPAELGDSAVYLCASSSPRRPDVQYFGPGTRLTVT.

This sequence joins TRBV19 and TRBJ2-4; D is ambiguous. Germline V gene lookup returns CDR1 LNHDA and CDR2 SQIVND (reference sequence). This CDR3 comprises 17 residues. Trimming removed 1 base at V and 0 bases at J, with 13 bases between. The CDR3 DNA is TGTGCCAGTAGTATAGCTGGTCCCTCACTAGCCAAAAACATTCAGTACTTC. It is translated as CASSIAGPSLAKNIQYF. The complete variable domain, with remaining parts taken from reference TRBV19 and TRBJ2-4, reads DGGITQSPKYLFRKEGQNVTLSCEQNLNHDAMYWYRQDPGQGLRLIYYSQIVNDFQKGDIAEGYSVSREKKESFPLTVTSAQKNPTAFYLCASSIAGPSLAKNIQYFGAGTRLSVL.

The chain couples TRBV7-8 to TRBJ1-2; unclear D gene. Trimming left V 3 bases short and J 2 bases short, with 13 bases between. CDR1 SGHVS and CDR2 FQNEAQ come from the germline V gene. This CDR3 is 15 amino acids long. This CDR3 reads CASSLGRASNYGYTF. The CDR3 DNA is TGTGCCAGCAGCTTGGGCAGAGCTTCCAACTATGGCTACACCTTC.

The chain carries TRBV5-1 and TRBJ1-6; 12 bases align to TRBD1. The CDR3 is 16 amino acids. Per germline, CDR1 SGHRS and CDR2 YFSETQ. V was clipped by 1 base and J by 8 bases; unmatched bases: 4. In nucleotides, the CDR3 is TGCGCCAGCAGCTTGACAGGGACAGGGGGCGATTCACCCCTCCACTTT. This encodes CASSLTGTGGDSPLHF.

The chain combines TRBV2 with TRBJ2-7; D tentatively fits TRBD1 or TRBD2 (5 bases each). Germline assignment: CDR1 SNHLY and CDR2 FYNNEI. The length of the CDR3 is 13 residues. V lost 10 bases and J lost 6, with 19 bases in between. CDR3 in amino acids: CATNRDPLGEQYF. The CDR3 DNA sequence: TGTGCCACCAACCGGGACCCCCTCGGCGAGCAGTACTTC.

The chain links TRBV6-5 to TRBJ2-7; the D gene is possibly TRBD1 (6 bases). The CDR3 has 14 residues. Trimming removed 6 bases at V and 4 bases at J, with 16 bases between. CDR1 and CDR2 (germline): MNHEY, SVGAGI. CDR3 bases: TGTGCCAGCAGAGCACAGGGTAGGGTATACGAGCAGTACTTC. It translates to CASRAQGRVYEQYF.

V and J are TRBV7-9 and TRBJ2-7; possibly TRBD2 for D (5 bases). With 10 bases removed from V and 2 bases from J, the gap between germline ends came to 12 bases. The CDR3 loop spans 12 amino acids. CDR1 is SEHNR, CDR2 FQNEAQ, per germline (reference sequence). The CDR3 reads CATRRDTYEQYF. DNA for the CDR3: TGTGCCACTCGACGGGATACCTACGAGCAGTACTTC.

This CDR3 reads CASSRRPGTVQETQYF. The CDR3 bases are TGTGCCAGCAGCCGACGTCCCGGGACAGTACAAGAGACCCAGTACTTC. The chain recombines TRBV7-8 with TRBJ2-5, with TRBD1 matching over 7 bases. Germline values: CDR1 SGHVS, CDR2 FQNEAQ. V was clipped by 5 bases and J by 2 bases; unmatched bases: 11. This CDR3 has 16 amino acids.

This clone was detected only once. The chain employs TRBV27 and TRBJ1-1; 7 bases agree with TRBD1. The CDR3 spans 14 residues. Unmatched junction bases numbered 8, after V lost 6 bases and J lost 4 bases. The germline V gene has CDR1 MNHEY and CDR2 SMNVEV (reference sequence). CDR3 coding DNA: TGTGCCAGCAGCCTGACAGGGTATAGCACTGAAGCTTTCTTT. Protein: CASSLTGYSTEAFF.

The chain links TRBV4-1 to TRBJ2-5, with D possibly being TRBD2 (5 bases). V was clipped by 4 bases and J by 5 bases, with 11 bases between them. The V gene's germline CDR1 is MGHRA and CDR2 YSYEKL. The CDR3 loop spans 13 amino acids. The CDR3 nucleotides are TGCGCCAGCAGCCGCTGGACGGGGGAGACCCAGTACTTC. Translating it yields CASSRWTGETQYF.

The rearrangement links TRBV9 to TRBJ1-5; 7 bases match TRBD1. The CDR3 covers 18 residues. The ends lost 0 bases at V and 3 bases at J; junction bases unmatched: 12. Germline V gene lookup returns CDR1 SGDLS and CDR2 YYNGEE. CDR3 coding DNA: TGTGCCAGCAGCGTAGTGGCGGAGGGACAGATATACAATCAGCCCCAGCATTTT. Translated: CASSVVAEGQIYNQPQHF.

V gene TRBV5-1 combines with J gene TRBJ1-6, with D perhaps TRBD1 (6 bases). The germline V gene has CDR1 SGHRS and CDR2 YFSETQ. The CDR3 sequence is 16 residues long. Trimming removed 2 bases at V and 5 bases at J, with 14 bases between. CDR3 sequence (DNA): TGCGCCAGCAGCTTCGAGAGGGGGGGCCATAATTCACCCCTCCACTTT. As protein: CASSFERGGHNSPLHF.

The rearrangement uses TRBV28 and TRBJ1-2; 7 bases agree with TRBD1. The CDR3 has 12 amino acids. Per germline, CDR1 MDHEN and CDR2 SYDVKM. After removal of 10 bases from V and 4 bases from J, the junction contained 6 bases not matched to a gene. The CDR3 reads CATLDRFYGYTF. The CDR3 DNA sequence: TGTGCCACCCTGGACAGGTTCTATGGCTACACCTTC.

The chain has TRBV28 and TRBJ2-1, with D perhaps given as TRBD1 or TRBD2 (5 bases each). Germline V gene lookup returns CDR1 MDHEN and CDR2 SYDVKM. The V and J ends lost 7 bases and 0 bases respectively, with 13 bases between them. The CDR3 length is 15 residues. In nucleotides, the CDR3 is TGTGCCAGCAAATGGGCAGGGAGCTCCTACAATGAGCAGTTCTTC. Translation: CASKWAGSSYNEQFF.